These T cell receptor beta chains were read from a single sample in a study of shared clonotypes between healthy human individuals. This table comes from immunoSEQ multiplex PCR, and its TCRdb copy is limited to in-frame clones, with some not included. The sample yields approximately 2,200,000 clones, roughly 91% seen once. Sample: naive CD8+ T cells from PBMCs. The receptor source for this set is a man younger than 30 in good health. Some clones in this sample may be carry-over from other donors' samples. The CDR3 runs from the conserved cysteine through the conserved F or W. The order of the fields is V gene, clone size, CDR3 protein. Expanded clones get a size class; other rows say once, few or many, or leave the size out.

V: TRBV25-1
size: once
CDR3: CAKAWLRGPGELFF

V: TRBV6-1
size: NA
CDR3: CASSATVGGNYGYTF

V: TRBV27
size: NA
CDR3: CASSFSQAHEQYF

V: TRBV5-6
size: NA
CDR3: CASRWETGGGYTF

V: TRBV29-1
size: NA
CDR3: CSVDGQLTDTQYF

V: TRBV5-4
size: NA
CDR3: CASSLEFLGTRSLEQYF

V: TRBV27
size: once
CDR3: CASSLWAGGTDTQYF

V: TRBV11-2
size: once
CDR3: CASSSLPGQRGEQYF

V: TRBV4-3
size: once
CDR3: CASSQEEQGISSYNEQFF

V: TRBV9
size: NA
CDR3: CASSVQRDTDTQYF

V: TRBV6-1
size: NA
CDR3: CASSPFSGSYEQYF

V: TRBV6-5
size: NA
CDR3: CASSSYRVSYEQYF

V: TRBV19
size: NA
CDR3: CASSIELAGGLSTDTQYF

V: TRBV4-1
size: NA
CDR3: CASSQVPHPSSYEQYF

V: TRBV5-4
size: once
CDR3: CASSPRGTYEQYF

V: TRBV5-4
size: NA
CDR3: CASSTGTAYEQYF

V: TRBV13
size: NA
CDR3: CASSPRGVYEQYF

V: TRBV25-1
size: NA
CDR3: CASKARGEANTGELFF

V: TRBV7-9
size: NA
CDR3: CASSFGLSGANVLTF

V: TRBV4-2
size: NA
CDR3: CASSQDRSSYNEQFF

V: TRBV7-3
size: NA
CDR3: CASSPTGGSYEQYF

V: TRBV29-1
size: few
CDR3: CSVDGFYGYTF

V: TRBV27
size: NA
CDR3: CASSLAGAGKGQPQHF

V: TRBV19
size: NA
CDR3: CASSPVEGGPYNEQFF

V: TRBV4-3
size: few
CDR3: CASSHGTGSGNEQFF

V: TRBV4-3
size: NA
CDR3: CASSPPGRRLLFF

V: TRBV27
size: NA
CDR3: CASSFPGGTGELFF

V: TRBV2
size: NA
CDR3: CASNPTGGGWAYEQYF

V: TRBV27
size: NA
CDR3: CASSWGRNYGYTF

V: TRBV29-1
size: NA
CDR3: CSVDTGSSYEQYF

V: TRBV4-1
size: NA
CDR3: CASSQDRVTSSEQYF

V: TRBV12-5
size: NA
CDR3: CASGQGAGVEQFF

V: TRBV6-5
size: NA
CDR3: CASSYGPRNEQFF

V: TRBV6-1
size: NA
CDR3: CASSVRTEAFF

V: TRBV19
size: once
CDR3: CASSMAQEPYEQYF

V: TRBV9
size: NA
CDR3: CASSIRPDRRGDTGELFF

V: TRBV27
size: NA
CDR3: CASSLSTGLNEQFF

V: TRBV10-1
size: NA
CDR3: CASSDGGAEQYF

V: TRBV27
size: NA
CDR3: CASSSPGSVILSMFF

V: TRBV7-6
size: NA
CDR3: CASSLGTSGSSSYEQYF

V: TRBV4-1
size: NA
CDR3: CASSQEGTTTYEQYF

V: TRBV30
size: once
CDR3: CAWSGRGGAEAFF

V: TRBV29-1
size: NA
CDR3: CSVEVGINYEQYF

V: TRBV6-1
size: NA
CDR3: CASSGRGSSYEQYF

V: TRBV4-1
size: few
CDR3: CASSLSTEAFF

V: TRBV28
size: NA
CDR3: CASSLSRRSSGNTIYF